This is a list of T cell receptor beta chains from one sample in a study of blood T cell repertoires in COVID-19. Assay: immunoSEQ multiplex PCR; the TCRdb copy retains only in-frame clones and omits some. This sample yields around 200,000 clones, of which less than 90% are seen a single time; 15% to 20% belongs to the top ten. Sequenced sample: peripheral blood. The receptors were gathered from a woman of 80 years or more with active or convalescent COVID-19. CDR3s include the opening cysteine and the closing phenylalanine or tryptophan. D genes are given only for firm matches. Expanded clones get a size class; other rows say once, few or many, or leave the size out.

J: TRBJ2-3
size: .
V: TRBV2
D: TRBD2
CDR3: CASSASGGVTDTQYF
DNA: TGTGCCAGCAGTGCATCGGGGGGAGTCACAGATACGCAGTATTTT

J: TRBJ2-6
size: .
V: TRBV11-3
D: .
CDR3: CASSLRSWGANVLTF
DNA: TGTGCCAGTAGTCTACGCTCTTGGGGGGCCAACGTCCTGACTTTC

J: TRBJ2-1
size: .
V: TRBV7-2
D: .
CDR3: CASSSTQGFEQFF
DNA: TGTGCCAGCAGCTCAACCCAGGGGTTTGAGCAGTTCTTC

J: TRBJ2-1
size: .
V: TRBV29-1
D: .
CDR3: CSVKAASSYNEQFF
DNA: TGCAGCGTGAAAGCGGCAAGCTCCTACAATGAGCAGTTCTTC

J: TRBJ2-2
size: .
V: TRBV6-5
D: .
CDR3: CASRKGRGGGRELFF
DNA: TGTGCCAGCAGAAAGGGCCGAGGGGGGGGCAGGGAGCTGTTTTTT

J: TRBJ1-2
size: .
V: TRBV6-5
D: .
CDR3: CASTVGQGYYGYTF
DNA: TGTGCCAGCACCGTGGGTCAGGGTTACTATGGCTACACCTTC

J: TRBJ1-1
size: .
V: TRBV12-3/TRBV12-4
D: TRBD1
CDR3: CASSLRDREAFF
DNA: TGTGCCAGCAGTCTCCGGGACAGGGAAGCTTTCTTT

J: TRBJ2-6
size: once
V: TRBV2
D: .
CDR3: CASSPFPSGANVLTF
DNA: TGTGCCAGCAGTCCCTTCCCCTCTGGGGCCAACGTCCTGACTTTC

J: TRBJ2-7
size: many
V: TRBV9
D: TRBD2
CDR3: CASSAGTSPYEQYF
DNA: TGTGCCAGCAGCGCCGGGACTAGTCCCTACGAGCAGTACTTC

J: TRBJ1-1
size: .
V: TRBV29-1
D: .
CDR3: CSVDEQHTEAFF
DNA: TGCAGCGTTGATGAACAGCACACTGAAGCTTTCTTT

J: TRBJ2-7
size: .
V: TRBV30
D: TRBD1
CDR3: CAWRDRGRTNTYEQYF
DNA: TGTGCCTGGAGGGACAGGGGGCGAACAAATACCTACGAGCAGTACTTC

J: TRBJ1-2
size: .
V: TRBV28
D: .
CDR3: CASSLGGGGFNYGYTF
DNA: TGTGCCAGCAGTTTAGGGGGTGGAGGGTTTAACTATGGCTACACCTTC

J: TRBJ2-7
size: .
V: TRBV9
D: TRBD2
CDR3: CASSETSVSYEQYF
DNA: TGTGCCAGCAGCGAAACTAGCGTCTCCTACGAGCAGTACTTC

J: TRBJ2-7
size: .
V: TRBV6-5
D: .
CDR3: CASRLWTKNTEQYF
DNA: TGTGCCAGCAGGCTCTGGACAAAGAATACCGAGCAGTACTTC

J: TRBJ1-2
size: .
V: TRBV6-2/TRBV6-3
D: .
CDR3: CASSSRGSVYGYTF
DNA: TGTGCCAGCAGTTCTCGGGGGTCTGTTTATGGCTACACCTTC

J: TRBJ1-1
size: .
V: TRBV28
D: .
CDR3: CASRDLTEAFF
DNA: TGTGCCAGCAGGGACTTGACTGAAGCTTTCTTT

J: TRBJ2-2
size: .
V: TRBV20-1
D: TRBD1
CDR3: CSASTPRGQGGELFF
DNA: TGCAGTGCTAGTACCCCCAGGGGGCAGGGCGGGGAGCTGTTTTTT

J: TRBJ2-6
size: .
V: TRBV5-1
D: .
CDR3: CASSLVRSGANVLTF
DNA: TGCGCCAGCAGCTTGGTCCGCTCTGGGGCCAACGTCCTGACTTTC

J: TRBJ2-3
size: .
V: TRBV19
D: .
CDR3: CASSIPGTDTQYF
DNA: TGTGCCAGTAGTATCCCCGGGACAGATACGCAGTATTTT

J: TRBJ2-2
size: few
V: TRBV5-1
D: .
CDR3: CASSFRDTGELFF
DNA: TGCGCCAGCAGCTTTCGGGACACCGGGGAGCTGTTTTTT

J: TRBJ1-6
size: .
V: TRBV9
D: .
CDR3: CASSRGPLKGLGSPLHF
DNA: TGTGCCAGCTCCCGCGGGCCCCTTAAGGGCCTCGGTTCACCCCTCCACTTT

J: TRBJ2-2
size: .
V: TRBV9
D: .
CDR3: CASSVGRVGELFF
DNA: TGTGCCAGCAGCGTAGGTCGGGTCGGGGAGCTGTTTTTT